The entry below gives a single T cell receptor (beta chain) sequence along with its context. The table lists this clonotype with a few counts. There is no known antigen for this receptor. Qualities for individual bases were not recorded, and no much larger clone is one base off. The sample originates from a study of T-cell reconstitution after alpha-beta-depleted transplantation in children (dated by TCRdb to the mid-2010s). For the wider study: T-cell immune reconstitution after TCRalphabeta/CD19-depleted allogeneic hematopoietic cell transplantation in children was quantitatively tracked in the study by means of TCR repertoire profiling.

For CDR1 and CDR2, the germline V gene lists MDHEN and SYDVKM. Spanning cysteine to phenylalanine, the CDR3 consists of 19 amino acids. Just CDR3 DNA is preserved here, 57 bases in frame from base 1. V has 6 bases trimmed and J has 4 bases trimmed; junction bases matching no gene number 15. Preparation of the library involved PCR. The data were produced on an Illumina HiSeq 2500. TCR libraries were prepared with molecular barcoding, using unique molecular identifiers to normalize TCRbeta repertoire quantification. TCRdb reprocessed the public reads (quality trimming at Q25 with fastp, clone calling with MiXCR) and kept in-frame beta chains. All rows with the same CDR3 protein become a single entry with the most common DNA and genes. Counted in this sample were approximately 350,000 distinct CDR3 sequences; under 13% of them appeared once. The ten most abundant clones make up under 3% of the sample.

The clonotype originates from a human donor who donated a stem cell graft to a child with acute lymphoblastic leukemia. The rearranged segments are TRBV28 and TRBJ2-3; the junction holds 14 bases that match TRBD2. The sequenced sample was PBMCs from the stem cell graft donor, obtained from the stem cell graft. In nucleotides, the sequence is TGTGCCAGCAGACCCCCCTCGGGACTAGCGGGAGCCGGCGCAGATACGCAGTATTTT. This yields the protein CASRPPSGLAGAGADTQYF. The variable domain in full, with residues beyond the CDR3 obtained from the reference TRBV28 and TRBJ2-3 genes, is DVKVTQSSRYLVKRTGEKVFLECVQDMDHENMFWYRQDPGLGLRLIYFSYDVKMKEKGDIPEGYSVSREKKERFSLILESASTNQTSMYLCASRPPSGLAGAGADTQYFGPGTRLTVL.